A selection of T cell receptor beta chains follows, all from one sample in a study of cytomegalovirus exposure and HLA in healthy donors. Some clones are missing from TCRdb's copy, which holds only in-frame ones; the method was immunoSEQ multiplex PCR. The sample consists of 150,000 to 200,000 clones, roughly 85% of them appearing once. Source material: PBMCs. All receptors come from a man in his late teens or twenties in good health and CMV-seropositive. The CDR3 runs from the conserved cysteine through the conserved F or W. D genes are given only for firm matches. Not all rows give a size; the values are once, few, many and, for expanded clones, a class.

TGTGCCAGCAGTTTAGGGACACCCCAAGAGACCCAGTACTTC	CASSLGTPQETQYF	TRBV28	TRBJ2-5	-	once
TGCAGCGCCGAGGCAGTAAACTATGGCTACACCTTC	CSAEAVNYGYTF	TRBV29-1	TRBJ1-2	-	-
TGTGCCAGCAGCCTCGGTGAAAAACTGTTTTTT	CASSLGEKLFF	TRBV6-6	TRBJ1-4	-	-
TGTGCCAGCTCACTTCAAGGTTTTAGCGACAATGAGCAGTTCTTC	CASSLQGFSDNEQFF	TRBV18	TRBJ2-1	-	-
TGTGCCAGTAGTCCCACTATAGGACAGTTCTCCTACAATGAGCAGTTCTTC	CASSPTIGQFSYNEQFF	TRBV19	TRBJ2-1	-	-
TGTGCTAGTGGTTTGTCGGCTCGGGGTTACGAGCAGTACTTC	CASGLSARGYEQYF	TRBV12-5	TRBJ2-7	-	-
TGTGCCAGCAGCCCACGGCGGGCTGAGACCCAGTACTTC	CASSPRRAETQYF	TRBV11-2	TRBJ2-5	-	-
TGCAGCGGGGGAGAGTGGACTGAAGCTTTCTTT	CSGGEWTEAFF	TRBV29-1	TRBJ1-1	-	-
TGCGCCAGCAGCTTACCCGAGAGCGGGGAGCTGTTTTTT	CASSLPESGELFF	TRBV5-1	TRBJ2-2	-	-
TGTGCCAGCAGTTTCCCCCCGGGAACAAACTATGGCTACACCTTC	CASSFPPGTNYGYTF	TRBV28	TRBJ1-2	-	-
TGTGCCATCAGGGGACAGGGTGGGAACACTGAAGCTTTCTTT	CAIRGQGGNTEAFF	TRBV10-3	TRBJ1-1	TRBD1	-
TGTGCCAGCAGTGAAGCCCCCGGGACAGGGGGGACCCAGTACTTC	CASSEAPGTGGTQYF	TRBV2	TRBJ2-5	TRBD1	-
TGTGCCAGTCTACAGGGGAGTGGTCAGCCCCAGCATTTT	CASLQGSGQPQHF	TRBV19	TRBJ1-5	TRBD1	-
TGTGCCTGGAGTGTAGAAAGCGGTTCCTACGAGCAGTACTTC	CAWSVESGSYEQYF	TRBV30	TRBJ2-7	-	-
TGTGCCAGCAGTGAAAAGGGGCTTGGTGAGACCCAGTACTTC	CASSEKGLGETQYF	TRBV6-1	TRBJ2-5	-	-
TGTGCCTGGAAGGGGGACAGCTCCTATAATTCACCCCTCCACTTT	CAWKGDSSYNSPLHF	TRBV30	TRBJ1-6	TRBD1	-
TGCGCCAGCAGCCAAGAGGCAGGGGGCTCCTACGAGCAGTACTTC	CASSQEAGGSYEQYF	TRBV4-1	TRBJ2-7	TRBD1	-
TGTGCCAGCAGCTCCTTCGGACTAGCTCAAGAGACCCAGTACTTC	CASSSFGLAQETQYF	TRBV7-3	TRBJ2-5	TRBD2	few
TGCGCCAGCAGCTTGGCCGGCGGGGTGGAGACCCAGTACTTC	CASSLAGGVETQYF	TRBV5-1	TRBJ2-5	-	-
TGTGCCAGTAGTATTCCAGGGAACACCGGGGAGCTGTTTTTT	CASSIPGNTGELFF	TRBV19	TRBJ2-2	-	-
TGTGCCAGCAGCGTAGGGACAGGGGACGGCTACACCTTC	CASSVGTGDGYTF	TRBV9	TRBJ1-2	TRBD1	few
TGTGCCAGCAGCCTGGGGGACAGGGGGTTGGATGAAAAACTGTTTTTT	CASSLGDRGLDEKLFF	TRBV14	TRBJ1-4	TRBD1	-
TGTGCCACGCTGGGCCTGGGGAGAGAGCAGTTCTTC	CATLGLGREQFF	TRBV6-1	TRBJ2-1	-	-
TGTGCCAGCAGCTTGGCGTCACAAACCTTGAGGTCTGGGGCCAACGTCCTGACTTTC	CASSLASQTLRSGANVLTF	TRBV13	TRBJ2-6	-	-
TGTGCCAGCAGTTTAGGACAGGGGATTCCCTACGAGCAGTACTTC	CASSLGQGIPYEQYF	TRBV27	TRBJ2-7	TRBD1	-